One sample yielded the 31 T cell receptor beta chains listed below, sequenced in a study of patients and donors after allogeneic stem cell transplantation. TCRdb independently ran MiXCR on the RT-PCR reads; one entry per CDR3 protein. The data contain about 410,000 distinct CDR3 sequences, roughly 17% of them seen just once; the ten biggest clones take up about 7%. Sequencing input: blood, either unsorted or a sorted T cell fraction (not recorded which). These receptors originate from a human donor who was either an allogeneic HSCT recipient or a stem cell or donor lymphocyte infusion donor (not recorded which). It is not recorded whose cells these are; they may come from a transplant donor.

This rearrangement joins TRBV2 to TRBJ2-6; possible D gene TRBD1, 7 bases. Per germline, CDR1 SNHLY and CDR2 FYNNEI. This CDR3 is built from 14 residues. The DNA of the CDR3 is TGTGGCGGGACAGATGGGAGTGGGGCCAACGTCCTGACTTTC. Its translation: CGGTDGSGANVLTF. The variable domain in full, completed from reference TRBV2 and TRBJ2-6, reads EPEVTQTPSHQVTQMGQEVILRCVPISNHLYFYWYRQILGQKVEFLVSFYNNEISEKSEIFDDQFSVERPDGSNFTLKIRSTKLEDSAMYFCGGTDGSGANVLTFGAGSRLTVL.

The chain links TRBV11-2 to TRBJ1-5; D unclear. This CDR3 comprises 14 residues. Trimming pared 1 base from V and 6 bases from J, leaving 10 bases between. Germline loops: CDR1 SGHAT, CDR2 FQNNGV. CDR3 sequence: CASSLVPGSQPQHF. The DNA for the CDR3 is TGTGCCAGCAGCTTAGTCCCAGGTAGTCAGCCCCAGCATTTT.

This clonotype was recorded a few times. CDR3 sequence: CASSQDTGVRGTGELFF. The CDR3 DNA follows: TGCGCCAGCAGCCAAGATACAGGGGTTCGGGGCACCGGGGAGCTGTTTTTT. This sequence joins TRBV4-3 and TRBJ2-2; 7 nucleotides line up with TRBD1. CDR3 length: 17 residues. Germline V gene sequence: CDR1 LGHNA, CDR2 YSLEER. Trimming removed 0 bases from V and 4 bases from J; junction bases left unmatched: 8.

This chain links TRBV20-1 with TRBJ1-2, with 7 bases lining up with TRBD1. CDR1 and CDR2 from the germline V gene are DFQATT and SNEGSKA (reference sequence). Trimming at V came to 2 bases and at J to 6 bases, leaving 0 bases not matched to a gene. There are 11 residues in the CDR3. The chain's CDR3 is CSARQGDGYTF. The DNA of the CDR3 is TGCAGTGCTAGACAGGGGGATGGCTACACCTTC.

The chain links TRBV7-2 to TRBJ2-2; tentative D call: TRBD1 (6 bases). V lost 2 bases, J lost 5 bases, and 12 bases lay in between. CDR3 length: 15 amino acids. The germline V gene has CDR1 SGHTA and CDR2 FQGNSA. CDR3 amino acids: CASSLPQGMTGELFF. The CDR3 region has the DNA TGTGCCAGCAGCTTACCACAGGGAATGACCGGGGAGCTGTTTTTT.

This clonotype was seen a handful of times. The V and J genes are TRBV20-1 and TRBJ2-7; D is uncertain. CDR3 size: 14 residues. Germline V gene data show CDR1 as DFQATT and CDR2 as SNEGSKA (reference sequence). V lost 0 bases, J lost 0 bases, and 9 bases lay in between. The CDR3 protein is CSARDKESSYEQYF. CDR3 bases: TGCAGTGCTAGAGACAAGGAGAGCTCCTACGAGCAGTACTTC.

A few counts support this clonotype. V usage is TRBV11-3 and J usage is TRBJ2-4; TRBD1 matches at 10 bases. Germline V CDR1 and CDR2: SGHNT, YENEEA. This CDR3 has 16 residues. V shed 1 base, J shed 1 base, and the junction held 1 base outside the gene matches. CDR3 protein: CASSLGTGGAKNIQYF. The DNA for the CDR3 is TGTGCCAGCAGCTTAGGGACAGGGGGGGCCAAAAACATTCAGTACTTC. Complete variable domain (other parts from reference TRBV11-3 and TRBJ2-4): EAGVVQSPRYKIIEKKQPVAFWCNPISGHNTLYWYLQNLGQGPELLIRYENEEAVDDSQLPKDRFSAERLKGVDSTLKIQPAELGDSAVYLCASSLGTGGAKNIQYFGAGTRLSVL.

This sequence joins TRBV28 and TRBJ2-7; D is undetermined. Germline-derived CDR1 and CDR2 are MDHEN and SYDVKM. CDR3 size: 14 residues. The V and J ends lost 8 bases and 2 bases respectively, with 16 bases between them. CDR3 nucleotides: TGTGCCAGCGGCCCCGCCGGCCCAACCTACGAGCAGTACTTC. Translated, it gives CASGPAGPTYEQYF.

This clonotype came up a few times. The CDR3 nucleotides read TGTGCCAGCAGTTTGGCCGGGGGACAGGGGAACTATGGCTACACCTTC. Translation: CASSLAGGQGNYGYTF. J is TRBJ1-2 and V is TRBV27, with 10 bases fitting TRBD1. CDR3 size: 16 residues. Germline lookup yields CDR1 MNHEY and CDR2 SMNVEV (reference sequence). V shed 3 bases, J shed 2 bases, and the junction held 6 bases outside the gene matches.

The V call is TRBV20-1, the J call TRBJ2-5, with D perhaps given as TRBD1 or TRBD2 (7 bases each). Trimming removed 3 bases at V and 9 bases at J, with 20 bases between. Germline lookup yields CDR1 DFQATT and CDR2 SNEGSKA (reference sequence). This CDR3 spans 14 amino acids. This CDR3 reads CSARGPGGAWSQYF. In DNA, the CDR3 is TGCAGTGCTAGGGGTCCAGGGGGGGCATGGTCCCAGTACTTC.

This clonotype was recorded a few times. The chain couples TRBV5-1 to TRBJ2-5; D is possibly TRBD2 (6 bases). V dropped 4 bases and J dropped 1 base, with 17 bases sitting between them. The CDR3 covers 16 residues. CDR1 and CDR2 from the germline V gene are SGHRS and YFSETQ. As DNA, the CDR3 is TGCGCCAGCAGCCGGGGATTTGCGGGGTTCCAAGAGACCCAGTACTTC. As protein: CASSRGFAGFQETQYF.

The rearrangement joins TRBV5-6 to TRBJ1-4; TRBD1 matches 7 bases. The CDR3 contains 16 residues. After removal of 3 bases from V and 7 bases from J, the junction contained 12 bases not matched to a gene. Germline CDR1 reads SGHDT; CDR2 reads YYEEEE. The CDR3 is CASSSLDGTAFEKLFF. The CDR3 DNA follows: TGTGCCAGCAGCTCACTCGACGGGACAGCTTTTGAAAAACTGTTTTTT.

This clonotype was observed at least ten times. The chain couples TRBV12-3 or TRBV12-4 to TRBJ1-3; tentative D call: TRBD1 (6 bases). The CDR3 runs to 15 residues. Trimming took 4 bases from V and 3 from J, leaving 13 bases between them. As DNA, the CDR3 is TGTGCCAGCAGTTCCCAGGGGTCATTTGGAAACACCATATATTTT. Amino acids: CASSSQGSFGNTIYF.

The sample holds a few counts of this clonotype. The chain carries TRBV2 and TRBJ1-5; tentatively, D is TRBD1 (5 bases). The CDR3 is 14 amino acids. V gave up 5 bases and J gave up 6 bases, with 14 bases separating them. The germline V gene has CDR1 SNHLY and CDR2 FYNNEI. In DNA, the CDR3 is TGTGCCAGCAGTTATAAGGGGATGGGTCAGCCCCAGCATTTT. Amino acids: CASSYKGMGQPQHF.

The sample holds a few counts of this clonotype. This chain uses TRBV5-6 with TRBJ2-3; weak D call: TRBD2 (6 bases). There are 15 residues in the CDR3. The germline gives CDR1 SGHDT, CDR2 YYEEEE. Trimming removed 1 base from V and 4 bases from J, with 13 bases in between. The DNA for the CDR3 is TGTGCCAGCAGCTTGACCGGGGGTACGTCAGATACGCAGTATTTT. It yields the protein CASSLTGGTSDTQYF.

This clonotype was recorded a few times. This chain joins TRBV4-1 and TRBJ2-7; tentatively, D is TRBD1 or TRBD2 (5 bases each). The CDR3 extends over 15 amino acids. Per germline, CDR1 MGHRA and CDR2 YSYEKL. V lost 0 bases to trimming and J lost 2 bases, with 11 bases between them. CDR3 region: CASSQDGTSTYEQYF. The CDR3 DNA is TGCGCCAGCAGCCAAGACGGGACGTCCACCTACGAGCAGTACTTC.

On this clonotype: At one end the junction does not follow the germline gene, possibly because of a read error. V gene TRBV27 combines with J gene TRBJ2-5; possible D gene TRBD2, 5 bases. Per the germline V gene, CDR1 is MNHEY and CDR2 is SMNVEV (reference sequence). CDR3 length: 15 amino acids. CDR3 coding DNA: TGTGCCAGCAGCTTATTAAGGGAGTTCCGGGAGACCCAGTACTTC. Amino acid sequence: CASSLLREFRETQYF.

The DNA of the CDR3 is TGTGCCAGCACCACGCCTAGGCCGGGACTAGCGGGATCGAACACCGGGGAGCTGTTTTTT. Its translation is CASTTPRPGLAGSNTGELFF. V and J are TRBV11-2 and TRBJ2-2; 13 bases line up with TRBD2. This CDR3 region has 20 residues. V trimming: 7 bases; J trimming: 0 bases; junction bases outside the gene matches: 14. Germline CDR1 reads SGHAT; CDR2 reads FQNNGV.

This rearrangement joins TRBV20-1 to TRBJ2-3; 7 bases align to TRBD2. This CDR3 has 17 residues. Trimming took 6 bases from V and 2 from J; bases not matched to a gene: 17. Germline values: CDR1 DFQATT, CDR2 SNEGSKA (reference sequence). CDR3 protein: CSALRVASGRFTDTQYF. DNA of the CDR3: TGCAGTGCCTTAAGGGTGGCTAGCGGACGTTTCACAGATACGCAGTATTTT.

V gene TRBV9 combines with J gene TRBJ2-1; TRBD2 agrees at 11 bases. CDR1 and CDR2 from the germline V gene are SGDLS and YYNGEE. The ends lost 4 bases at V and 1 base at J; junction bases unmatched: 7. This CDR3 is built from 17 residues. DNA for the CDR3: TGTGCCAGCAGCCCCCCCGCTAGCGGGAGGTCCTACAATGAGCAGTTCTTC. It encodes CASSPPASGRSYNEQFF. Full variable domain (outside the CDR3, taken from reference TRBV9 and TRBJ2-1): DSGVTQTPKHLITATGQRVTLRCSPRSGDLSVYWYQQSLDQGLQFLIQYYNGEERAKGNILERFSAQQFPDLHSELNLSSLELGDSALYFCASSPPASGRSYNEQFFGPGTRLTVL.

This clonotype was seen more than once but under ten times. The gene calls are TRBV20-1 and TRBJ2-3; D gene ambiguous. Germline V gene sequence: CDR1 DFQATT, CDR2 SNEGSKA (reference sequence). This CDR3 is 12 amino acids long. V was trimmed by 3 bases and J by 3 bases, leaving 7 bases between them. The DNA for the CDR3 is TGCAGTGCTAGTCTGGGGACAGATACGCAGTATTTT. Translated: CSASLGTDTQYF.

The CDR3 region has the DNA TGTGCCACCAGCTCAGACATTAACACCGGGGAGCTGTTTTTT. This codes for CATSSDINTGELFF. The chain carries TRBV24-1 and TRBJ2-2, with D unresolved. The CDR3 is 14 amino acids. Germline-derived CDR1 and CDR2 are KGHDR and SFDVKD. The germline V and J ends were trimmed by 7 bases and 2 bases, with 10 bases remaining between them.

This rearrangement joins TRBV5-4 to TRBJ2-3, with D possibly TRBD1 on 6 matching bases. Germline V CDR1 and CDR2: SGHNT, YYREEE (reference sequence). V shed 2 bases and J shed 0 bases, with 22 bases lying between them. The CDR3 is 19 residues long. Here the CDR3 reads CASSFQSQQGYSSTDTQYF. In DNA form, the CDR3 reads TGTGCCAGCAGCTTCCAAAGCCAACAGGGATATTCTAGCACAGATACGCAGTATTTT.

This clonotype has just a few counts. V gene TRBV7-9 combines with J gene TRBJ2-1; D is ambiguous. V shed 5 bases and J shed 7 bases, with 0 bases lying between them. The germline V gene has CDR1 SEHNR and CDR2 FQNEAQ (reference sequence). The CDR3 totals 9 residues. The CDR3 here is CASSNEQFF. As DNA, the CDR3 is TGTGCCAGCAGCAATGAGCAGTTCTTC.

This clonotype was seen many times. This chain uses TRBV5-1 with TRBJ2-7, with 11 bases matching TRBD2. The CDR3 length is 17 residues. V lost 1 base and J lost 6; bases outside the gene matches: 12. Per germline, CDR1 SGHRS and CDR2 YFSETQ. CDR3 sequence: CASSLLTSGSIVSEQYF. The CDR3 region has the DNA TGCGCCAGCAGCTTGCTTACTAGCGGGAGTATTGTGAGCGAGCAGTACTTC.

This clonotype occurred a few times. V and J are TRBV5-1 and TRBJ2-7; D not resolved. Trimming left V 0 bases short and J 0 bases short, with 7 bases between. Germline-derived CDR1 and CDR2 are SGHRS and YFSETQ. This CDR3 spans 14 amino acids. CDR3 sequence (DNA): TGCGCCAGCAGCTTGGTGGCAGACTCCTACGAGCAGTACTTC. Encoded protein: CASSLVADSYEQYF.

Ten or more counts support this clonotype. The chain joins TRBV12-3 or TRBV12-4 to TRBJ2-7, with D tentatively TRBD2 (7 bases). The CDR3 covers 14 residues. The V and J ends lost 5 bases and 6 bases respectively, with 17 bases between them. CDR3 in amino acids: CASSPPGGQGEQYF. DNA for the CDR3: TGTGCCAGCAGTCCACCCGGGGGGCAAGGCGAGCAGTACTTC.

This clonotype has ten or more counts. The chain employs TRBV4-1 and TRBJ1-5; D remains unclear. This CDR3 region has 16 residues. Germline V lookup: CDR1 MGHRA, CDR2 YSYEKL. V shed 1 base and J shed 2 bases, with 12 bases lying between them. CDR3 sequence reads: CASSQVWGGGNQPQHF. The CDR3 DNA reads as TGCGCCAGCAGCCAAGTCTGGGGAGGAGGCAATCAGCCCCAGCATTTT.

The table lists this clonotype with a few counts. The J gene is TRBJ2-7, the V gene TRBV27, with 12 positions matching TRBD2. This CDR3 spans 15 amino acids. The trim removed 3 bases at V and 5 bases at J, leaving 5 bases unmatched. CDR1 and CDR2 from the germline V gene are MNHEY and SMNVEV (reference sequence). The chain's CDR3 is CASSFGLAGTHEQYF. CDR3 bases: TGTGCCAGCAGTTTCGGACTAGCGGGGACACACGAGCAGTACTTC.

This clonotype was picked up a small number of times. The gene calls are TRBV29-1 and TRBJ2-5; 8 bases fit TRBD2. After removal of 1 base from V and 3 bases from J, the junction contained 4 bases not matched to a gene. The CDR3 runs 14 residues. Germline V gene data show CDR1 as SQVTM and CDR2 as ANQGSEA. CDR3 residues: CSVEGTGGEETQYF. The CDR3 DNA reads as TGCAGCGTTGAAGGAACGGGAGGGGAAGAGACCCAGTACTTC.

This clonotype was seen a few times. This rearrangement joins TRBV6-2 or TRBV6-3 to TRBJ2-1; TRBD2 aligns across 8 bases. This CDR3 has 14 residues. CDR1 is MNHEY and CDR2 is SVGEGT in the germline V gene. The junction had 11 bases not matched to a gene; V was cut back by 8 bases and J by 8 bases. The DNA of the CDR3 is TGTGCCAGCGGACTTAGCGGGGTCCATCATGAGCAGTTCTTC. Protein: CASGLSGVHHEQFF.